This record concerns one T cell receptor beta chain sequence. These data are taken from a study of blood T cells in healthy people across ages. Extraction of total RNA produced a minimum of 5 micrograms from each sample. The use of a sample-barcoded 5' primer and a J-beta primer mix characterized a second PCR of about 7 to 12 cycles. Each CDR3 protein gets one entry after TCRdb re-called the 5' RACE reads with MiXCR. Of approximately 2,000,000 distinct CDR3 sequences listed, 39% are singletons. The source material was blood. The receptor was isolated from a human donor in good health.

The CDR3 nucleotides read TGCAGTGCTTGTCCCGGACTAGCGGGGGGTTTGAGCTCCTACAATGAGCAGTTCTTC. Translation gives CSACPGLAGGLSSYNEQFF. J is TRBJ2-1 and V is TRBV20-1, with 14 bases identical to TRBD2. V shed 5 bases, J shed 0 bases, and the junction held 12 bases outside the gene matches. The CDR3 covers 19 residues. CDR1 is DFQATT and CDR2 is SNEGSKA in the germline V gene (reference sequence).